This entry is about one T cell receptor beta chain. V lost 6 bases, J lost 7 bases, and 10 bases lay in between. CDR3 length: 12 residues. Germline CDR1 and CDR2: LNHDA and SQIVND (reference sequence). In the study's own analysis: Amplifying reference gene primers gave estimates of nucleated cell counts. TCRdb's table, derived via immunoSEQ multiplex PCR, lists solely in-frame clones and lacks some. V and J calls and clone size are copied from that table; D and trimming were computed from the DNA. Found here are 150,000 or so clones, just under 85% of them singletons; the top ten hold approximately 30%. This entry is derived from a study of blood T cell repertoires in COVID-19.

Sequenced sample: peripheral blood. The clonotype originates from a woman aged 60-75 years with acute or convalescent COVID-19. This sequence joins TRBV19 and TRBJ1-5; no definite D call. The DNA of the CDR3 is TGTGCCAGTAGCATTACAATCCAGCCCCAGCATTTT. Translating gives CASSITIQPQHF.